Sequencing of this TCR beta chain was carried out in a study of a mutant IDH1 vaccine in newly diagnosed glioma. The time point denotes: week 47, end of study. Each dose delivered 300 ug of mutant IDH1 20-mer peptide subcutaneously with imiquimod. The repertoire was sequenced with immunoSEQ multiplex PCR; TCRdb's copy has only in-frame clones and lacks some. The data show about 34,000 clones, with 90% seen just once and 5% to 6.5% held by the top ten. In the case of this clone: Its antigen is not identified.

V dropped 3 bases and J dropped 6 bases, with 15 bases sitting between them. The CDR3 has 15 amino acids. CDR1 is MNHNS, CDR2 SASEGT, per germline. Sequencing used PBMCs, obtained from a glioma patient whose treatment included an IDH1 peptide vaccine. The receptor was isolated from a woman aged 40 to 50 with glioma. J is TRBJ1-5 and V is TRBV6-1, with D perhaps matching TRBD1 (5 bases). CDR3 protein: CASSDGSSRGQPQHF. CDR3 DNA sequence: TGTGCCAGCAGTGACGGCAGCTCAAGGGGTCAGCCCCAGCATTTT.